This T cell receptor beta chain emerged from a study of blood T cells in healthy people across ages. Study-wide context: Capture via template switching afforded approximately one barcoded beta molecule per two T cells.

Trimming removed 6 bases from V and 4 bases from J; junction bases left unmatched: 17. Germline CDR1 SGHVS, CDR2 FQNEAQ. There are 18 residues in the CDR3. General study findings and limits: Long-lived donors exceeded aged donors in naive CD4+ cells and diversity. Since the PBMCs were unsorted, naive and antigen-experienced cells could not be conclusively compared.

It was with a sample-barcoded 5' primer and a J-beta primer mix that a second PCR of roughly 6 to 12 cycles was run. A template-switch adaptor with 12 random nucleotides tagged each cDNA molecule. TCRdb itself ran the 5' RACE reads through MiXCR, one entry per CDR3 protein. This sample yields approximately 800,000 distinct CDR3 sequences, of which approximately 67% are seen a single time; about a quarter belongs to the top ten. Turning to this clonotype: Its specificity is not known.

Sequences were obtained from blood. The V call is TRBV7-8, the J call TRBJ2-5, with TRBD2 identical over 10 bases. The source is a man aged 25 to 40 in good health. The CDR3 bases are TGTGCCAGCAGACAAATTTTTACTAGCGGGGTAGTGACAGAGACCCAGTACTTC. It codes for CASRQIFTSGVVTETQYF.